The 5 T cell receptor beta chains reported below all come from one sample, sequenced in a study of glioma-infiltrating T cells listed by TCRdb under 2016. TCRdb lists the instrument as Illumina MiSeq. TCR alpha and beta CDR3 regions were amplified with the iRepertoire nested amplicon-rescue multiplex PCR (arm-PCR) platform from RNA. The raw public reads went through TCRdb reprocessing: fastp at Q25, MiXCR clone calling, in-frame beta chains kept. Records with the same CDR3 protein are collapsed into one entry carrying the most frequent genes and DNA. A total of under 150,000 distinct CDR3 sequences appear in this sample, roughly 43% of them only once. Around a fifth of the sample is in the top ten clones. The sequenced sample was glioma tissue, nonneoplastic brain tissue, or PBMCs (not recorded which). Receptors originate from a human donor with low-grade glioma or glioblastoma, undergoing nonglioma brain surgery, or in good health (not recorded which).

This clonotype was observed a handful of times. J is TRBJ1-1 and V is TRBV2; TRBD1 matches 10 bases. After removal of 4 bases from V and 5 bases from J, the junction contained 13 bases not matched to a gene. Germline V gives CDR1 SNHLY, CDR2 FYNNEI. The CDR3 is made up of 17 amino acids. Here the CDR3 DNA reads TGTGCCAGCAGTGTGTACCGGGACAGGGGTGGTGAAACTGAAGCTTTCTTT. This encodes CASSVYRDRGGETEAFF.

The chain recombines TRBV4-1 with TRBJ2-5; D remains unclear. The V gene's germline CDR1 is MGHRA and CDR2 YSYEKL. The germline V and J ends were trimmed by 4 bases and 5 bases, with 11 bases remaining between them. The CDR3 is made up of 13 amino acids. CDR3: CASSRDRSETQYF. CDR3 DNA sequence: TGCGCCAGCAGCCGAGATAGATCGGAGACCCAGTACTTC.

A note on this clonotype: One end of the junction is discordant with germline, which a read error may explain. V is TRBV7-6 and J is TRBJ2-5; 9 nucleotides line up with TRBD2. This CDR3 has 12 residues. The germline V gene encodes CDR1 SGHVS and CDR2 FNYEAQ. The CDR3 coding sequence is TGTGCCAGCAGCCTAGCGGGAAAGACCCAGTACTTC. Translation: CASSLAGKTQYF.

The chain couples TRBV28 to TRBJ1-1; TRBD1 matches 7 bases. The CDR3 loop spans 14 amino acids. Germline V gene lookup returns CDR1 MDHEN and CDR2 SYDVKM. Losses at the gene ends were 2 bases for V and 4 bases for J; bases not matched to a gene: 4. CDR3 in amino acids: CASSLKQGITEAFF. In DNA form, the CDR3 reads TGTGCCAGCAGTTTAAAACAGGGGATCACTGAAGCTTTCTTT.

The chain employs TRBV4-1 and TRBJ2-1; a possible D gene is TRBD2 (5 bases). From germline, CDR1 is MGHRA and CDR2 YSYEKL. V shed 0 bases and J shed 9 bases, with 18 bases lying between them. The CDR3 runs 16 residues. For the CDR3, the DNA is TGCGCCAGCAGCCAAGATTGGCTAGCTAGAATGGGTGAGCAGTTCTTC. Protein sequence: CASSQDWLARMGEQFF.